This T cell receptor (beta chain) emerged from a study of blood T cell repertoires in COVID-19. The overall study: COVID-19 samples from acute and convalescent phases originated in the United States, Italy and Spain.

Original methodology: Reference gene primer amplification in the assay estimated nucleated cell counts. Profiling relied on immunoSEQ multiplex PCR, and the TCRdb table lists in-frame clones only, not all of them. V and J calls plus clone size are reproduced from that table; the DNA served to infer D and trimming. Of about 240,000 clones listed, 80% to 90% are singletons. Germline V lookup: CDR1 SGDLS, CDR2 YYNGEE. This CDR3 region has 16 residues. Trimming took 0 bases from V and 5 from J; bases not matched to a gene: 4. Material: peripheral blood. This sequence originates from a man aged 55 to 70 with acute or convalescent COVID-19. This rearrangement joins TRBV9 to TRBJ2-2, with TRBD2 matching 10 bases. In DNA form, the CDR3 reads TGTGCCAGCAGCGTAGTCGGGACTAGCGTGACCGGGGAGCTGTTTTTT. Amino acids: CASSVVGTSVTGELFF.